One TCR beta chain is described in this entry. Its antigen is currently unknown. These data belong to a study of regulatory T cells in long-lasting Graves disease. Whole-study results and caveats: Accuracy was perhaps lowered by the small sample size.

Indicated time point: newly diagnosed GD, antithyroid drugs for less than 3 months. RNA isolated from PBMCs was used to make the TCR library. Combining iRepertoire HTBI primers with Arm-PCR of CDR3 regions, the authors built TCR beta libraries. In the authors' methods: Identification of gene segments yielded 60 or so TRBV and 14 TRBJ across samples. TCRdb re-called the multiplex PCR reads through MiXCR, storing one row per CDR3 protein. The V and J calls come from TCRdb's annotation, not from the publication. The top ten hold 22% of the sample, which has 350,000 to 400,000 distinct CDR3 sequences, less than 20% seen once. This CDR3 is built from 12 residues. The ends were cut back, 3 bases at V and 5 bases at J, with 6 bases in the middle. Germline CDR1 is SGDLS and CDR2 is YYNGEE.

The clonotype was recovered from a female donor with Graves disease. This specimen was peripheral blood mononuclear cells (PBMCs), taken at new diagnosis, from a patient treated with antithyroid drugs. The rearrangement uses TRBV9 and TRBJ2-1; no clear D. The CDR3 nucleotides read TGTGCCAGCAGCGGACTGGACAATGAGCAGTTCTTC. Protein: CASSGLDNEQFF.